The clone carrying this TCR beta chain occurred a few times. The antigen remains unidentified. This sample was included in a study of T cell repertoires in cytomegalovirus infection. TCRdb analysed the reads with MiXCR anew, one entry per CDR3 protein. The sample includes around 540,000 distinct CDR3 sequences, 25% to 35% of them seen just once. The receptor was derived from a human donor in good health (CMV status not recorded). Some clones in this sample may be carry-over from other donors' samples. The specimen comprised cultured PBMCs, sampled from culture after CMV antigen stimulation.

CDR3 loop: CASSSGTLLITDTQYF. The CDR3 bases are TGTGCCAGCAGCTCCGGGACTTTATTAATCACAGATACGCAGTATTTT. This chain links TRBV11-3 with TRBJ2-3; a possible D gene is TRBD2 (6 bases). V was trimmed by 4 bases and J by 2 bases, leaving 16 bases between them. Germline assignment: CDR1 SGHNT and CDR2 YENEEA. The CDR3 length is 16 residues.